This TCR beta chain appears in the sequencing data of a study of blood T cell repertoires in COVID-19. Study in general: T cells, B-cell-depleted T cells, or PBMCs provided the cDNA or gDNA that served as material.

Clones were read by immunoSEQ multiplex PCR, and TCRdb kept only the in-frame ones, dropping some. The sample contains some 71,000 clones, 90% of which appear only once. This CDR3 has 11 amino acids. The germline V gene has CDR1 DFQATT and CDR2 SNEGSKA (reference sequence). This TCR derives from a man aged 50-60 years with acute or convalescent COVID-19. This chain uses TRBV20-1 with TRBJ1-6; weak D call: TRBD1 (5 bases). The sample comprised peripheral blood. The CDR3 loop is CQPDKGSPLHF. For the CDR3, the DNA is TGCCAGCCGGACAAAGGATCACCCCTCCACTTT.